This TCR beta chain was captured by sequencing in a study of shared clonotypes between healthy human individuals. Trimming stripped 4 bases from V and 3 bases from J, with 13 bases between. CDR3 size: 14 residues. Germline assignment: CDR1 SGHRS and CDR2 YFSETQ. Using immunoSEQ multiplex PCR, the repertoire was profiled, and TCRdb retains in-frame clones only, with some absent. The table shows approximately 1.5 million clones, with 95% to 99% occurring only once. Points on this clone: Its antigen is unidentified. The same CDR3 is also encoded by other DNA sequences in this sample.

Findings and limits, study-wide: Larger estimated richness was generally seen in naive subsets than in memory subsets.

The V gene is TRBV5-1, the J gene TRBJ2-5; D remains unclear. Sequenced material: naive CD4+ T cells sorted from blood. Subset: CD45RA+ positively selected. The receptor was derived from a man aged 25 to 40 in good health. The CDR3 here is CASSPGATEETQYF. In nucleotides, the CDR3 is TGCGCCAGCAGCCCCGGAGCTACGGAAGAGACCCAGTACTTC.